This entry features one T cell receptor (beta chain) sequence. These data originate in a study of T cells after yellow fever vaccination. Germline V gene lookup returns CDR1 SGHTA and CDR2 FQGNSA. Trimming took off 3 bases at V and 0 bases at J, with 5 bases between the two ends. The CDR3 covers 14 residues. Each CDR3 protein is one row after TCRdb ran MiXCR on the 5' RACE reads. The table shows about 630,000 distinct CDR3 sequences, with 10% to 15% occurring only once. The chain recombines TRBV7-2 with TRBJ1-4; D is unresolved. The receptor comes from a man aged 25-40 years who received the YFV17D yellow fever vaccine. This sample comprised PBMCs, obtained on the day of the yellow fever booster vaccination. CDR3 nucleotide sequence: TGTGCCAGCAGCTTGGTGTCAACTAATGAAAAACTGTTTTTT. This codes for CASSLVSTNEKLFF.